Shown below are 31 T cell receptor beta chains from a single sample sequenced in a study of cytomegalovirus exposure and HLA in healthy donors. The repertoire was sequenced with immunoSEQ multiplex PCR; TCRdb's copy has only in-frame clones and lacks some. The data hold around 400,000 clones, with 86% observed a single time. The sample was PBMCs. These receptors originate from a woman aged 18-29 years in good health and CMV-seronegative.

The J gene is TRBJ1-1, the V gene TRBV28, with D perhaps TRBD1 (5 bases). V shed 8 bases and J shed 0 bases, with 10 bases lying between them. This CDR3 comprises 13 residues. The V gene's germline CDR1 is MDHEN and CDR2 SYDVKM. DNA for the CDR3: TGTGCCAGCGGGGGGGTACTGAACACTGAAGCTTTCTTT. Translation gives CASGGVLNTEAFF.

The chain couples TRBV5-8 to TRBJ1-6, with D uncertain. The CDR3 spans 14 residues. V was cut by 2 bases and J by 6 bases, with 9 bases left in between. Germline loops: CDR1 SGHTS, CDR2 YDEGEE. CDR3: CASSLRGFNSPLHF. The CDR3 coding sequence is TGTGCCAGCAGCTTACGCGGCTTTAATTCACCCCTCCACTTT.

This sequence joins TRBV9 and TRBJ2-3, with D maybe TRBD2 (5 bases). This CDR3 has 16 amino acids. Germline CDR1 and CDR2: SGDLS and YYNGEE. With 4 bases removed from V and 0 bases from J, the gap between germline ends came to 15 bases. The CDR3 region is CASSQEGGYSTDTQYF. CDR3 in DNA: TGTGCCAGCAGCCAAGAAGGAGGCTACAGCACAGATACGCAGTATTTT.

This clone was counted only a few times. The rearrangement links TRBV2 to TRBJ1-4; 7 bases are a match to TRBD1. Trimming took 2 bases from V and 10 from J; bases not matched to a gene: 10. Germline-derived CDR1 and CDR2 are SNHLY and FYNNEI. This CDR3 comprises 15 residues. The CDR3 coding sequence is TGTGCCAGCAGTGAATGGGGCCAGGGGGAAGGAAAACTGTTTTTT. Its translation: CASSEWGQGEGKLFF.

This chain links TRBV5-1 with TRBJ2-1, with D possibly being TRBD2 (6 bases). Germline CDR1 SGHRS, CDR2 YFSETQ. The CDR3 is 15 amino acids. Trimming stripped 0 bases from V and 1 base from J, with 8 bases between. The CDR3 reads CASSLGLASYNEQFF. CDR3 nucleotides: TGCGCCAGCAGCTTGGGGCTAGCGTCCTACAATGAGCAGTTCTTC.

The chain employs TRBV2 and TRBJ2-7; 12 bases map to TRBD2. The junction had 11 bases not matched to a gene; V was cut back by 4 bases and J by 4 bases. Germline V CDR1 and CDR2: SNHLY, FYNNEI. This CDR3 comprises 17 residues. The CDR3 bases are TGTGCCAGCAGTGGGACATCCCTAGCGGGAGGGCCTTACGAGCAGTACTTC. Translation: CASSGTSLAGGPYEQYF.

The chain joins TRBV9 to TRBJ2-6; no definite D call. Germline V gene sequence: CDR1 SGDLS, CDR2 YYNGEE. Trimming left V 3 bases short and J 2 bases short, with 6 bases between. CDR3 length: 14 residues. CDR3 loop: CASSGSPGANVLTF. For the CDR3, the DNA is TGTGCCAGCAGCGGGAGTCCTGGGGCCAACGTCCTGACTTTC.

The CDR3 is CASSLGLAGIYTDTQYF. DNA for the CDR3: TGTGCCAGCAGCTTGGGACTAGCGGGGATCTACACAGATACGCAGTATTTT. The chain recombines TRBV5-8 with TRBJ2-3; TRBD2 agrees at 11 bases. The ends lost 0 bases at V and 2 bases at J; junction bases unmatched: 5. The CDR3 contains 17 residues. Germline V gene data show CDR1 as SGHTS and CDR2 as YDEGEE.

The rearrangement links TRBV15 to TRBJ2-7; 7 nucleotides agree with TRBD1. The trim removed 1 base at V and 7 bases at J, leaving 10 bases unmatched. The CDR3 runs 15 residues. CDR1 LNHNV and CDR2 YYDKDF come from the germline V gene (reference sequence). CDR3 nucleotides: TGTGCCACCAGCAGAGTTCGGACAGGCACAGAGGAGCAGTACTTC. Translating gives CATSRVRTGTEEQYF.

CDR3 sequence: CAISESAGHYGYTF. The CDR3 nucleotides are TGTGCCATCAGTGAGTCAGCAGGGCACTATGGCTACACCTTC. V usage is TRBV10-3 and J usage is TRBJ1-2; D perhaps matches TRBD1 (5 bases). The CDR3 length is 14 residues. V dropped 0 bases and J dropped 3 bases, with 8 bases sitting between them. From germline, CDR1 is ENHRY and CDR2 SYGVKD.

The chain recombines TRBV27 with TRBJ2-4; weak D call: TRBD2 (5 bases). Between the trimmed V and J ends, which lost 2 bases and 2 bases, there was a span of 10 bases. Germline assignment: CDR1 MNHEY and CDR2 SMNVEV (reference sequence). This CDR3 comprises 15 residues. The CDR3 loop reads CASSLRVAPKNIQYF. The CDR3 nucleotides are TGTGCCAGCAGTTTAAGGGTAGCGCCCAAAAACATTCAGTACTTC.

This clone was observed a few times. The gene calls are TRBV7-9 and TRBJ2-7; 7 bases are shared with TRBD2. CDR1 and CDR2 from the germline V gene are SEHNR and FQNEAQ (reference sequence). With 2 bases clipped from V and 0 bases from J, the junction kept 1 base outside the gene matches. The CDR3 is 14 residues long. The CDR3 DNA follows: TGTGCCAGCAGCTTACGGGAGGCCTCCTACGAGCAGTACTTC. This sequence encodes CASSLREASYEQYF.

V usage is TRBV6-5 and J usage is TRBJ2-7; 11 nucleotides match TRBD2. The CDR3 is 15 residues long. The junction had 7 bases not matched to a gene; V was cut back by 6 bases and J by 3 bases. CDR1 is MNHEY and CDR2 is SVGAGI in the germline V gene. The CDR3 loop reads CASSITSGSVYEQYF. The CDR3 region has the DNA TGTGCCAGCAGCATCACTAGCGGGAGTGTCTACGAGCAGTACTTC.

This clone was observed once. The chain joins TRBV6-1 to TRBJ2-7, with a weak D call TRBD1 (5 bases). There are 18 residues in the CDR3. The germline V gene has CDR1 MNHNS and CDR2 SASEGT. V was clipped by 0 bases and J by 2 bases, with 20 bases between them. The CDR3 protein is CASSEAASIRQTTYEQYF. CDR3 in DNA: TGTGCCAGCAGTGAAGCGGCGTCGATTAGACAGACAACCTACGAGCAGTACTTC.

The V call is TRBV30, the J call TRBJ2-1; possible D gene TRBD1, 9 bases. V was shortened by 6 bases and J by 3 bases, with 24 bases between the two germline ends. The CDR3 length is 17 residues. The germline V gene encodes CDR1 GTSNPN and CDR2 SVGIG (reference sequence). The CDR3 here is CACTGTGTAGVYNEQFF. The CDR3, as DNA: TGTGCCTGCACCGGGACAGGGACAGCGGGAGTCTACAATGAGCAGTTCTTC. The variable domain in full, completed from reference TRBV30 and TRBJ2-1, reads SQTIHQWPATLVQPVGSPLSLECTVEGTSNPNLYWYRQAAGRGLQLLFYSVGIGQISSEVPQNLSASRPQDRQFILSSKKLLLSDSGFYLCACTGTGTAGVYNEQFFGPGTRLTVL.

This clone occurred once. This sequence joins TRBV6-1 and TRBJ1-1, with D hard to call. The CDR3 is made up of 14 amino acids. Germline lookup yields CDR1 MNHNS and CDR2 SASEGT. V was pared by 1 base and J by 1 base, with 7 bases between. Here the CDR3 reads CASSEGWQNTEAFF. The DNA for the CDR3 is TGTGCCAGCAGTGAAGGTTGGCAGAACACTGAAGCTTTCTTT.

The genes are TRBV29-1 and TRBJ2-7, with a possible D match to TRBD1 (5 bases). The CDR3 covers 21 residues. CDR1 is SQVTM, CDR2 ANQGSEA, per germline. Between the trimmed V and J ends, which lost 5 bases and 3 bases, there was a span of 38 bases. The CDR3 protein is CSVTTLTSLTQGSARIYEQYF. The CDR3 DNA sequence: TGCAGCGTTACCACCCTGACTTCCCTAACGCAGGGTTCAGCGAGGATCTACGAGCAGTACTTC.

The CDR3 region is CASGSGTGGDEQYF. CDR3 in DNA: TGTGCCAGCGGTTCTGGGACAGGGGGGGACGAGCAGTACTTC. This chain joins TRBV2 and TRBJ2-7, with TRBD1 matching 11 bases. Per the germline V gene, CDR1 is SNHLY and CDR2 is FYNNEI. The CDR3 covers 14 residues. With V trimmed by 8 bases and J by 5 bases, 8 bases remained unmatched.

The chain joins TRBV5-4 to TRBJ2-7; D not certain. The germline CDR1 and CDR2 sequences are SGHNT and YYREEE (reference sequence). V was pared by 0 bases and J by 0 bases, with 10 bases between. The CDR3 length is 15 residues. CDR3 amino acids: CASSLGQDYSYEQYF. CDR3 bases: TGTGCCAGCAGCTTGGGTCAGGATTACTCCTACGAGCAGTACTTC. The full variable domain, its missing parts supplied by reference TRBV5-4 and TRBJ2-7, is ETGVTQSPTHLIKTRGQQVTLRCSSQSGHNTVSWYQQALGQGPQFIFQYYREEENGRGNFPPRFSGLQFPNYSSELNVNALELDDSALYLCASSLGQDYSYEQYFGPGTRLTVT.

J is TRBJ1-4 and V is TRBV28, with 7 bases lining up with TRBD1. The CDR3 runs 13 residues. Germline-derived CDR1 and CDR2 are MDHEN and SYDVKM. Trimming took 6 bases from V and 16 from J; bases not matched to a gene: 14. In nucleotides, the CDR3 is TGTGCCAGCAGGGGGAGAATTCGGGACAGTGAGTTTTTT. This translates into CASRGRIRDSEFF. Together with reference TRBV28 and TRBJ1-4, the CDR3 gives the full variable domain: DVKVTQSSRYLVKRTGEKVFLECVQDMDHENMFWYRQDPGLGLRLIYFSYDVKMKEKGDIPEGYSVSREKKERFSLILESASTNQTSMYLCASRGRIRDSEFFGSGTQLSVL.

The V call is TRBV27, the J call TRBJ2-1; 9 bases line up with TRBD1. V lost 6 bases and J lost 3; bases outside the gene matches: 6. The germline V gene encodes CDR1 MNHEY and CDR2 SMNVEV (reference sequence). The length of the CDR3 is 15 residues. The CDR3 is CASSKGQGDYNEQFF. CDR3 sequence (DNA): TGTGCCAGCAGCAAGGGACAGGGAGACTACAATGAGCAGTTCTTC.

V and J are TRBV28 and TRBJ2-2; 8 bases match TRBD2. With V trimmed by 7 bases and J by 5 bases, 6 bases remained unmatched. The CDR3 is made up of 14 amino acids. Looked up from germline, CDR1 is MDHEN and CDR2 is SYDVKM. CDR3 nucleotides: TGTGCCAGCACGATCATAGCGGGAACCGGGGAGCTGTTTTTT. It encodes CASTIIAGTGELFF.

This rearrangement joins TRBV13 to TRBJ2-2; weak D call: TRBD2 (5 bases). V gave up 5 bases and J gave up 7 bases, with 17 bases separating them. The CDR3 covers 15 residues. CDR1 and CDR2 (germline): PRHDT, FYEKMQ (reference sequence). The CDR3 spells CASSPWGDTNGELFF. The CDR3 nucleotides read TGTGCCAGCAGCCCATGGGGAGATACTAACGGGGAGCTGTTTTTT.

The chain couples TRBV29-1 to TRBJ2-3, with 7 bases matching TRBD2. The CDR3 spans 13 residues. Germline values: CDR1 SQVTM, CDR2 ANQGSEA. V was pared by 4 bases and J by 1 base, with 2 bases of the junction left unmatched. CDR3: CSVGGGGTDTQYF. In DNA, the CDR3 is TGCAGCGTTGGGGGAGGGGGCACAGATACGCAGTATTTT.

The chain couples TRBV27 to TRBJ2-4; TRBD1 agrees at 8 bases. The length of the CDR3 is 12 residues. J lost 6 bases, V lost 9 bases, and 4 bases had no gene match. Germline V gene sequence: CDR1 MNHEY, CDR2 SMNVEV (reference sequence). The CDR3 bases are TGTGCCAGTCGGACAGGGAGAAACATTCAGTACTTC. This codes for CASRTGRNIQYF.

Turning to this clone: The same CDR3 is also encoded by other DNA sequences in this sample. J is TRBJ1-2 and V is TRBV28, with 9 bases matching TRBD1. The CDR3 is 14 amino acids. Germline V gene data show CDR1 as MDHEN and CDR2 as SYDVKM. V shed 5 bases and J 2 bases; nucleotides not matched to a gene: 3. CDR3 in DNA: TGTGCCAGCAGTCCCGGGACAGGGAACTATGGCTACACCTTC. Protein product: CASSPGTGNYGYTF.

The genes are TRBV5-4 and TRBJ2-5, with 10 bases lining up with TRBD2. Trimming cost V 4 bases and J 4 bases; bases outside gene matches: 10. There are 16 residues in the CDR3. Germline assignment: CDR1 SGHNT and CDR2 YYREEE (reference sequence). CDR3 nucleotide sequence: TGTGCCAGCAGCCGCCATTGGACTAGCGGCCCAGAGACCCAGTACTTC. It yields the protein CASSRHWTSGPETQYF.

With regard to this clone: Other nucleotide sequences from this sample produce the same CDR3. The gene calls are TRBV28 and TRBJ2-7; TRBD1 matches 8 bases. The V and J ends lost 6 bases and 3 bases, in that order; junction bases with no gene match: 4. Germline CDR1 reads MDHEN; CDR2 reads SYDVKM. CDR3 size: 13 residues. In nucleotides, the CDR3 is TGTGCCAGCAGCCGGGACAGGTACTACGAGCAGTACTTC. Amino acid sequence: CASSRDRYYEQYF. The entire variable domain, with the rest obtained from reference TRBV28 and TRBJ2-7, is as follows: DVKVTQSSRYLVKRTGEKVFLECVQDMDHENMFWYRQDPGLGLRLIYFSYDVKMKEKGDIPEGYSVSREKKERFSLILESASTNQTSMYLCASSRDRYYEQYFGPGTRLTVT.

This clone was counted a few times. The chain couples TRBV4-2 to TRBJ1-4; 7 bases are a match to TRBD1. Trimming removed 6 bases from V and 7 bases from J; junction bases left unmatched: 11. CDR3 length: 15 amino acids. CDR1 is LGHNA and CDR2 is YNFKEQ in the germline V gene. This chain's CDR3 is CASSPSTGRIEKLFF. CDR3 nucleotide sequence: TGTGCCAGCAGTCCCTCGACAGGGAGGATTGAAAAACTGTTTTTT.

The chain recombines TRBV30 with TRBJ2-5, with a possible D match to TRBD1 (5 bases). The CDR3 contains 12 residues. Germline values: CDR1 GTSNPN, CDR2 SVGIG (reference sequence). The germline V and J ends were trimmed by 1 base and 4 bases, with 7 bases remaining between them. In DNA, the CDR3 is TGTGCCTGGAGTGCAAGGGGAGAGACCCAGTACTTC. Translation gives CAWSARGETQYF.

The CDR3 bases are TGTGCCAGCAGTTTATACGACCCTAGCGGATCACCCTACGAGCAGTACTTC. It codes for CASSLYDPSGSPYEQYF. This rearrangement joins TRBV27 to TRBJ2-7, with TRBD2 matching 7 bases. The junction had 11 bases not matched to a gene; V was cut back by 1 base and J by 2 bases. CDR1 MNHEY and CDR2 SMNVEV come from the germline V gene (reference sequence). There are 17 residues in the CDR3.